The next 32 T cell receptor beta chains were all read from a single sample in a study of T cell responses to AZD1222 COVID-19 vaccine. Using immunoSEQ multiplex PCR, the repertoire was profiled, and TCRdb retains in-frame clones only, with some absent. The table records some 190,000 clones, about 94% of them present only once. The input for sequencing was peripheral blood, taken 28 days after the second dose of the MenACWY control vaccine. These receptors were obtained from an adult who received the MenACWY meningococcal vaccine as a control.

About this clone itself: The junction shows a germline mismatch at one end, possibly a read error. This rearrangement joins TRBV6-1 to TRBJ2-1, with TRBD2 matching over 8 bases. This CDR3 is built from 15 residues. From germline, CDR1 is MNHNS and CDR2 SASEGT. The CDR3 DNA follows: TGTGCCAGCAGTCAAGCGGGAGTAATAATGAATGAGCAGTTCTTC. Translating it yields CASSQAGVIMNEQFF.

The chain uses TRBV4-2 and TRBJ1-1; D is possibly TRBD1 (5 bases). V lost 0 bases and J lost 7, with 18 bases in between. The V gene's germline CDR1 is LGHNA and CDR2 YNFKEQ. The CDR3 covers 16 residues. The CDR3 protein is CASSQDSGRVDVEAFF. For the CDR3, the DNA is TGTGCCAGCAGCCAAGATTCCGGCAGGGTTGATGTTGAAGCTTTCTTT.

This clone was seen a single time. The chain combines TRBV14 with TRBJ1-6; the D is unclear. CDR3 length: 12 residues. Germline V gives CDR1 SGHDN, CDR2 FVKESK. Trimming stripped 5 bases from V and 10 bases from J, with 9 bases between. The CDR3 sequence is CASSGWGSPLHF. The CDR3 DNA is TGTGCCAGCAGCGGATGGGGATCACCCCTCCACTTT.

The CDR3 region is CATSDANTQYF. The CDR3 nucleotides read TGTGCCACCAGTGATGCAAATACGCAGTATTTT. This chain uses TRBV24-1 with TRBJ2-3, with D hard to call. This CDR3 is 11 amino acids long. V was pared by 3 bases and J by 7 bases, with 4 bases between. Germline CDR1 is KGHDR and CDR2 is SFDVKD.

This rearrangement joins TRBV30 to TRBJ2-3; 7 bases are shared with TRBD2. V lost 2 bases to trimming and J lost 5 bases; unmatched junction nucleotides: 4. The CDR3 extends over 13 amino acids. In germline, CDR1 is GTSNPN, CDR2 SVGIG (reference sequence). The DNA for the CDR3 is TGTGCCTGGAGTCTAGCTAGCGGAGATACGCAGTATTTT. Translation: CAWSLASGDTQYF.

This sequence joins TRBV2 and TRBJ2-3; the match to TRBD2 covers 11 bases. This CDR3 comprises 15 residues. The trim removed 7 bases at V and 2 bases at J, leaving 5 bases unmatched. Germline CDR1 and CDR2: SNHLY and FYNNEI. CDR3 DNA: TGTGCCAGCAAGGGACTAGCGGCTGCCACAGATACGCAGTATTTT. Translation gives CASKGLAAATDTQYF.

The J gene is TRBJ2-3, the V gene TRBV7-2; TRBD2 matches 7 bases. The CDR3 consists of 14 residues. Germline V lookup: CDR1 SGHTA, CDR2 FQGNSA. V gave up 5 bases and J gave up 10 bases; unmatched junction bases: 12. The CDR3 DNA is TGTGCCAGCAGCCCATCTGGGGGGGGAGGCTCGCAGTATTTT. Amino acid sequence: CASSPSGGGGSQYF.

The gene calls are TRBV19 and TRBJ1-1; no clear D gene. Germline lookup yields CDR1 LNHDA and CDR2 SQIVND (reference sequence). Trimming left V 1 base short and J 3 bases short, with 12 bases between. The CDR3 contains 15 residues. The CDR3 spells CASSIGRQLHTEAFF. The CDR3 DNA follows: TGTGCCAGTAGTATAGGAAGGCAGCTTCACACTGAAGCTTTCTTT.

This chain joins TRBV19 and TRBJ1-5; D is unclear. Germline V gene lookup returns CDR1 LNHDA and CDR2 SQIVND (reference sequence). The V end lost 5 bases, the J end lost 0 bases, and 8 bases lay between the germline ends. This CDR3 is 14 amino acids long. CDR3 protein: CASSAAFSNQPQHF. The CDR3 nucleotides are TGTGCCAGTAGTGCAGCCTTTAGCAATCAGCCCCAGCATTTT.

The V gene is TRBV6-1, the J gene TRBJ2-1; TRBD2 agrees at 8 bases. Germline assignment: CDR1 MNHNS and CDR2 SASEGT. This CDR3 is built from 15 residues. The V gene end was trimmed by 3 bases and the J gene end by 7 bases; junction bases not matched to a gene: 8. CDR3 protein: CASSDLAGGRNEQFF. CDR3 bases: TGTGCCAGCAGTGATTTGGCGGGAGGTAGGAATGAGCAGTTCTTC.

The V call is TRBV24-1, the J call TRBJ2-7; D unresolved. The V gene lost 5 bases and the J gene lost 1 base, with 8 bases spanning the gap. Germline CDR1 reads KGHDR; CDR2 reads SFDVKD. The CDR3 spans 13 residues. The DNA of the CDR3 is TGTGCCACCAGTGGTGGCAGTTCCTACGAGCAGTACTTC. This sequence encodes CATSGGSSYEQYF.

The chain couples TRBV25-1 to TRBJ1-1; no definite D call. The CDR3 consists of 13 residues. The germline V gene has CDR1 MGHDK and CDR2 SYGVNS. With 6 bases removed from V and 1 base from J, the gap between germline ends came to 9 bases. The CDR3 is CASRGWENTEAFF. In DNA, the CDR3 is TGTGCCAGCAGAGGGTGGGAGAACACTGAAGCTTTCTTT.

The chain has TRBV10-3 and TRBJ2-5; the D gene is possibly TRBD1 (6 bases). The CDR3 runs 13 residues. The V gene's germline CDR1 is ENHRY and CDR2 SYGVKD. Trimming pared 7 bases from V and 3 bases from J, leaving 12 bases between. The CDR3 loop reads CAIKFRTEETQYF. In DNA form, the CDR3 reads TGTGCCATCAAGTTCAGGACAGAAGAGACCCAGTACTTC.

This rearrangement joins TRBV28 to TRBJ2-7; TRBD2 matches at 8 bases. The CDR3 is made up of 15 amino acids. V shed 4 bases and J 3 bases; nucleotides not matched to a gene: 8. Germline V gene lookup returns CDR1 MDHEN and CDR2 SYDVKM. The CDR3 is CASSSPGLDRYEQYF. CDR3 bases: TGTGCCAGCAGTTCGCCGGGACTAGACCGCTACGAGCAGTACTTC.

This sequence joins TRBV12-1 and TRBJ1-2; no DNA check was done on the table's D call, TRBD1. TRBV12-1 is deemed a pseudogene. The CDR3 runs to 15 residues. CDR3 sequence reads: CASSFDRQKMWGYTF. The DNA of the CDR3 is TGTGCCAGCAGCTTTGACAGGCAAAAGATGTGGGGCTACACCTTC.

This clone was observed a single time. The CDR3 DNA follows: TGTGCCAGCAGCGCAGGGGGAACTGAAGCTTTCTTT. It yields the protein CASSAGGTEAFF. The V and J genes are TRBV9 and TRBJ1-1; TRBD1 agrees at 7 bases. V gave up 3 bases and J gave up 5 bases; unmatched junction bases: 1. The CDR3 length is 12 residues. Germline CDR1 is SGDLS and CDR2 is YYNGEE. The complete variable domain, with remaining parts taken from reference TRBV9 and TRBJ1-1, reads DSGVTQTPKHLITATGQRVTLRCSPRSGDLSVYWYQQSLDQGLQFLIQYYNGEERAKGNILERFSAQQFPDLHSELNLSSLELGDSALYFCASSAGGTEAFFGQGTRLTVV.

In its sample, this clone was seen once. This sequence joins TRBV15 and TRBJ2-7; 9 bases agree with TRBD1. This CDR3 is 17 amino acids long. J lost 2 bases, V lost 4 bases, and 12 bases had no gene match. Germline V gene lookup returns CDR1 LNHNV and CDR2 YYDKDF (reference sequence). CDR3 sequence: CATSIGQLGTGPYEQYF. The DNA for the CDR3 is TGTGCCACCAGCATAGGACAACTAGGGACAGGGCCCTACGAGCAGTACTTC. The full variable domain, with the rest looked up from reference TRBV15 and TRBJ2-7, is DAMVIQNPRYQVTQFGKPVTLSCSQTLNHNVMYWYQQKSSQAPKLLFHYYDKDFNNEADTPDNFQSRRPNTSFCFLDIRSPGLGDTAMYLCATSIGQLGTGPYEQYFGPGTRLTVT.

V is TRBV27 and J is TRBJ2-1; the match to TRBD1 covers 9 bases. Germline CDR1 MNHEY, CDR2 SMNVEV (reference sequence). Unmatched junction bases numbered 12, after V lost 8 bases and J lost 7 bases. This CDR3 has 15 residues. The CDR3 nucleotides read TGTGCCAGCGCGTTGACCGGGACAGGGTGGAATGAGCAGTTCTTC. Its translation: CASALTGTGWNEQFF.

The chain couples TRBV29-1 to TRBJ1-2, with D uncertain. The ends were cut back, 6 bases at V and 0 bases at J, with 11 bases in the middle. The CDR3 spans 13 residues. CDR1 and CDR2 from the germline V gene are SQVTM and ANQGSEA. CDR3 amino acids: CSVSAGTNYGYTF. CDR3 nucleotides: TGCAGCGTGTCCGCAGGAACTAACTATGGCTACACCTTC.

The V gene is TRBV7-6, the J gene TRBJ2-1; D remains unclear. The CDR3 is 13 residues long. The germline V gene has CDR1 SGHVS and CDR2 FNYEAQ. V lost 1 base, J lost 9 bases, and 10 bases lay in between. In DNA, the CDR3 is TGTGCCAGCAGCTTAGGTCGTTTGGGTGAGCAGTTCTTC. This gives the protein CASSLGRLGEQFF.

The V gene is TRBV27, the J gene TRBJ1-5; D gene uncertain. Trimming removed 9 bases from V and 3 bases from J, with 27 bases in between. The CDR3 consists of 18 residues. CDR1 is MNHEY, CDR2 SMNVEV, per germline (reference sequence). The CDR3 here is CARPVSSTDGLYNQPQHF. The DNA of the CDR3 is TGTGCCAGGCCTGTTAGTAGTACGGACGGACTCTACAATCAGCCCCAGCATTTT.

The rearrangement links TRBV28 to TRBJ2-7, with 7 bases lining up with TRBD2. CDR1 and CDR2 from the germline V gene are MDHEN and SYDVKM. V lost 5 bases, J lost 4 bases, and 8 bases stayed unmatched. The CDR3 has 14 residues. The CDR3 protein is CASSPGTKDYEQYF. In nucleotides, the CDR3 is TGTGCCAGCAGTCCCGGGACTAAAGATTACGAGCAGTACTTC.

The chain carries TRBV2 and TRBJ1-5, with D uncertain. The CDR3 is 14 amino acids. Trimming removed 0 bases at V and 5 bases at J, with 8 bases between. Germline-derived CDR1 and CDR2 are SNHLY and FYNNEI. In DNA, the CDR3 is TGTGCCAGCAGTGAAGCGCTTCCGGATCAGCCCCAGCATTTT. Amino acids: CASSEALPDQPQHF.

The chain joins TRBV28 to TRBJ2-7; 10 bases are shared with TRBD1. V lost 3 bases and J lost 6; bases outside the gene matches: 8. Germline assignment: CDR1 MDHEN and CDR2 SYDVKM. This CDR3 contains 15 residues. CDR3 bases: TGTGCCAGCAGTTTTTGGGACAGGGGAGATGGCGAGCAGTACTTC. Translated: CASSFWDRGDGEQYF.

This chain links TRBV7-3 with TRBJ2-3; D call uncertain. Germline CDR1 SGHTA, CDR2 FQGTGA. The CDR3 has 13 residues. Trimming removed 0 bases at V and 4 bases at J, with 5 bases between. In DNA form, the CDR3 reads TGTGCCAGCAGCTTAACTAGTGCAGATACGCAGTATTTT. Encoded protein: CASSLTSADTQYF.

The chain links TRBV5-4 to TRBJ1-1; 7 bases agree with TRBD1. The CDR3 consists of 13 residues. CDR1 is SGHNT, CDR2 YYREEE, per germline (reference sequence). V lost 10 bases and J lost 6; bases outside the gene matches: 12. CDR3 region: CALIGDRSAEAFF. CDR3 sequence (DNA): TGTGCCCTTATAGGGGACAGATCCGCTGAAGCTTTCTTT.

CDR3 protein: CASSFLAAPYSYNEQFF. The CDR3 DNA reads TGTGCCAGCAGCTTCTTAGCGGCACCCTACTCCTACAATGAGCAGTTCTTC. The chain links TRBV7-8 to TRBJ2-1; tentative D call: TRBD2 (6 bases). V was trimmed by 3 bases and J by 0 bases, leaving 15 bases between them. The CDR3 runs to 17 residues. The germline gives CDR1 SGHVS, CDR2 FQNEAQ.

This chain links TRBV19 with TRBJ1-4, with D possibly being TRBD1 (6 bases). CDR3 length equals 15 residues. Per the germline V gene, CDR1 is LNHDA and CDR2 is SQIVND (reference sequence). V was pared by 4 bases and J by 2 bases, with 11 bases between. CDR3: CASSNQGTTNEKLFF. The CDR3 region has the DNA TGTGCCAGTAGTAATCAGGGGACCACTAATGAAAAACTGTTTTTT.

CDR3 amino acids: CASSIGPTDTQYF. The CDR3 DNA is TGTGCCAGTAGTATTGGACCCACAGATACGCAGTATTTT. The V call is TRBV19, the J call TRBJ2-3; D ambiguous. The CDR3 is 13 residues long. V lost 3 bases and J 2 bases, leaving 6 bases between the germline ends. Germline-derived CDR1 and CDR2 are LNHDA and SQIVND (reference sequence).

Points on this clone: Germline is not matched at one junction end, which may reflect a read error. V gene TRBV25-1 combines with J gene TRBJ1-2; 12 bases align to TRBD1. Germline V gene data show CDR1 as MGHDK and CDR2 as SYGVNS. The CDR3 covers 12 residues. The CDR3 region has the DNA TGTGCCAGCAGACGGGACAGGGGGCCTGTTGCCTTC. This gives the protein CASRRDRGPVAF.

The chain combines TRBV28 with TRBJ2-7, with D perhaps TRBD2 (5 bases). The V end was cut by 4 bases, the J end by 0 bases, with 16 bases between. This CDR3 has 16 amino acids. Looked up from germline, CDR1 is MDHEN and CDR2 is SYDVKM. The CDR3 DNA follows: TGTGCCAGCAGTTCCCCAGATAGCGCGAGCTCCTACGAGCAGTACTTC. Encoded protein: CASSSPDSASSYEQYF.

The chain recombines TRBV11-2 with TRBJ2-1, with unresolved D. Germline CDR1 is SGHAT and CDR2 is FQNNGV. Deletions cut 5 bases from V and 7 bases from J, with 18 bases between. The CDR3 has 15 residues. In nucleotides, the CDR3 is TGTGCCAGCAGCCCCCTAGTTGGCCCTTCGAATGAGCAGTTCTTC. Amino acids: CASSPLVGPSNEQFF. Drawing the rest from reference TRBV11-2 and TRBJ2-1, the complete variable domain is EAGVAQSPRYKIIEKRQSVAFWCNPISGHATLYWYQQILGQGPKLLIQFQNNGVVDDSQLPKDRFSAERLKGVDSTLKIQPAKLEDSAVYLCASSPLVGPSNEQFFGPGTRLTVL.